This T cell receptor beta chain was identified during a study of blood T cell repertoires in COVID-19. The V and J ends lost 4 bases and 6 bases, in that order; junction bases with no gene match: 6. Germline CDR1 is SGHDT and CDR2 is YYEEEE. This CDR3 spans 14 amino acids. Profiling relied on immunoSEQ multiplex PCR, and the TCRdb table lists in-frame clones only, not all of them. The data contain 100,000 to 150,000 clones, around 87% of them singletons. The receptor comes from a human donor in a cohort sampled during active COVID-19. V and J are TRBV5-6 and TRBJ1-1, with 10 bases lining up with TRBD1. Sequencing used peripheral blood. The CDR3, as DNA: TGTGCCAGCAGCACAGGACAGGGGGGCGCTGAAGCTTTCTTT. This encodes CASSTGQGGAEAFF.